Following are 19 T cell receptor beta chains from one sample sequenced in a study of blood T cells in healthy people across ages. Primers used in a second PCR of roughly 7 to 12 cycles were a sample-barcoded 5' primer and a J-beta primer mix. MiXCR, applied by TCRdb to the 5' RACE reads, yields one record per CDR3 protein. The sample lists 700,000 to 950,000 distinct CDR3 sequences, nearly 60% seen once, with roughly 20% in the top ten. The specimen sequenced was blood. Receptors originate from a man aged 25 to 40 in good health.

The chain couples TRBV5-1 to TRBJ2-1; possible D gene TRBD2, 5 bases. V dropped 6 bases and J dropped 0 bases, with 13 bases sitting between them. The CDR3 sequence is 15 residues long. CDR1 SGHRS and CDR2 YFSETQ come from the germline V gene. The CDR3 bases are TGCGCCAGCAACGATGCGGGTAGCTCCTACAATGAGCAGTTCTTC. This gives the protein CASNDAGSSYNEQFF.

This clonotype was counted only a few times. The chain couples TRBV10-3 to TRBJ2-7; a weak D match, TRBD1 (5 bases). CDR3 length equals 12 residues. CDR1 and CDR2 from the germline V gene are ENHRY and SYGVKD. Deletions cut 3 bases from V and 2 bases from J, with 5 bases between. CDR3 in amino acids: CAISEQAYEQYF. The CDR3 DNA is TGTGCCATCAGTGAACAGGCCTACGAGCAGTACTTC.

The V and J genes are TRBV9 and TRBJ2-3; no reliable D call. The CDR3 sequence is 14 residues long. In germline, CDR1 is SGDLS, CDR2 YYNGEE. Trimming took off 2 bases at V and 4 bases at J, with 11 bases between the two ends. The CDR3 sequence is CASSVRQAADTQYF. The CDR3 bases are TGTGCCAGCAGCGTCCGTCAGGCGGCAGATACGCAGTATTTT. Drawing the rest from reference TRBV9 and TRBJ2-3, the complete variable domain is DSGVTQTPKHLITATGQRVTLRCSPRSGDLSVYWYQQSLDQGLQFLIQYYNGEERAKGNILERFSAQQFPDLHSELNLSSLELGDSALYFCASSVRQAADTQYFGPGTRLTVL.

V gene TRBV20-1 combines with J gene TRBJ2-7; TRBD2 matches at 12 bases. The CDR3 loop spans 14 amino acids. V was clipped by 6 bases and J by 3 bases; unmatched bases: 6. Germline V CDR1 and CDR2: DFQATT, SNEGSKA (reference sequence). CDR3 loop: CSASGLAGGYEQYF. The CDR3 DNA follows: TGCAGTGCGTCGGGACTAGCGGGCGGCTACGAGCAGTACTTC.

As DNA, the CDR3 is TGTGCCAGCAGCGTCGGGATTTACACCGGGGAGCTGTTTTTT. As protein: CASSVGIYTGELFF. The chain combines TRBV12-3 or TRBV12-4 with TRBJ2-2; maybe TRBD2 (5 bases). The CDR3 runs 14 residues. Between the trimmed V and J ends, which lost 6 bases and 3 bases, there was a span of 11 bases.

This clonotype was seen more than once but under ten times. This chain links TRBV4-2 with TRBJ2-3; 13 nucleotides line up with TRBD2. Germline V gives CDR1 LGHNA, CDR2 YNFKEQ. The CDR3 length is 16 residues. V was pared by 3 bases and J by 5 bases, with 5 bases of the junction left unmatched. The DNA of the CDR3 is TGTGCCAGCAGCCATACTAGCGGGAGGGATGGAGATACGCAGTATTTT. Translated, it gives CASSHTSGRDGDTQYF.

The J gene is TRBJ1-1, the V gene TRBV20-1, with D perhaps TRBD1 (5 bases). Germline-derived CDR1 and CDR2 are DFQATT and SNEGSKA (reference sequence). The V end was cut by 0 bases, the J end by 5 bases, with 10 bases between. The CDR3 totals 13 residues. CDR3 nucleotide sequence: TGCAGTGCTAGAGATGTGGGGGGTACTGAAGCTTTCTTT. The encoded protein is CSARDVGGTEAFF.

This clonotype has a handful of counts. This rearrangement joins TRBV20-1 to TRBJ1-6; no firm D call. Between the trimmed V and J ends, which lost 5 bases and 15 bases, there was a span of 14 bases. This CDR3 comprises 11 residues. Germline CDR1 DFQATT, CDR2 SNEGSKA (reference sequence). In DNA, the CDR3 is TGCAGTGCTCCCGCGGGAGTTCTCCTCCACTTT. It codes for CSAPAGVLLHF.

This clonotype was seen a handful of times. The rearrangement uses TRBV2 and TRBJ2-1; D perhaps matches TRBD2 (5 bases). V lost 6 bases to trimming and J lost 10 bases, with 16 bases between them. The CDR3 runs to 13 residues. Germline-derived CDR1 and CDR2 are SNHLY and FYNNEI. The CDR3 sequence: CASSVIAGNEQFF. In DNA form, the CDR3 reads TGTGCCAGCAGCGTAATCGCCGGGAACGAGCAGTTCTTC.

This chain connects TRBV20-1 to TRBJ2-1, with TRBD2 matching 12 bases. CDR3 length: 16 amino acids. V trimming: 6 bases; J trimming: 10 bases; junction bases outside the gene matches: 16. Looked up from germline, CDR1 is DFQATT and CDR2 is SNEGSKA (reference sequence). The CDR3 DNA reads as TGCAGTGCAAGTAGCCCGGGACTAGCGGGTCTAGGGGAGCAGTTCTTC. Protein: CSASSPGLAGLGEQFF.

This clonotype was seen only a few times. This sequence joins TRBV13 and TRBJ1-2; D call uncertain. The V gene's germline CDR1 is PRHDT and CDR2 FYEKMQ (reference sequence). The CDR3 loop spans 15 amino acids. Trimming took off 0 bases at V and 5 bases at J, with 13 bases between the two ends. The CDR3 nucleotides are TGTGCCAGCAGCTTAGGCGGGAAGTCTCAGTATGGCTACACCTTC. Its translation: CASSLGGKSQYGYTF. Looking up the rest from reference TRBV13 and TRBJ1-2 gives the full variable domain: AAGVIQSPRHLIKEKRETATLKCYPIPRHDTVYWYQQGPGQDPQFLISFYEKMQSDKGSIPDRFSAQQFSDYHSELNMSSLELGDSALYFCASSLGGKSQYGYTFGSGTRLTVV.

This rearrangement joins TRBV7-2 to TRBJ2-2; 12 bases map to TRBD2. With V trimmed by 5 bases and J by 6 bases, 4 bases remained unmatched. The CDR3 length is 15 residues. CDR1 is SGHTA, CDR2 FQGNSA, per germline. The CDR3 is CASSPTSGRSGELFF. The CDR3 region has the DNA TGTGCCAGCAGCCCTACTAGCGGGAGGTCCGGGGAGCTGTTTTTT. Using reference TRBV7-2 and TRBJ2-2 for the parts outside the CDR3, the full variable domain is GAGVSQSPSNKVTEKGKDVELRCDPISGHTALYWYRQSLGQGLEFLIYFQGNSAPDKSGLPSDRFSAERTGGSVSTLTIQRTQQEDSAVYLCASSPTSGRSGELFFGEGSRLTVL.

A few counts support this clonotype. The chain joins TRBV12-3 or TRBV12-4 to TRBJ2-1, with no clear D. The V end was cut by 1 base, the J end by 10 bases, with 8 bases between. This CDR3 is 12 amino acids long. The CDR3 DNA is TGTGCCAGCAGTTTAGGGGCCGGGGAGCAGTTCTTC. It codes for CASSLGAGEQFF.

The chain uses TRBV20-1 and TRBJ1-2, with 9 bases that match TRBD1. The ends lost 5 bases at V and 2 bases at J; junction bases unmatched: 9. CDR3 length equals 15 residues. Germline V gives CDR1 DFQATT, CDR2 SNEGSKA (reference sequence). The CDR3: CSAPGTGSENYGYTF. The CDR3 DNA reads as TGCAGTGCTCCCGGGACAGGGTCGGAAAACTATGGCTACACCTTC.

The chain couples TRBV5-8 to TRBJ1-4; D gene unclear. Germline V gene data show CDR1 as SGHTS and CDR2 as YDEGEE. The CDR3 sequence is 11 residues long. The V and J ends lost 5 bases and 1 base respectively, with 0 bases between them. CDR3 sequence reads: CASRTNEKLFF. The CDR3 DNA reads TGTGCCAGCAGAACTAATGAAAAACTGTTTTTT.

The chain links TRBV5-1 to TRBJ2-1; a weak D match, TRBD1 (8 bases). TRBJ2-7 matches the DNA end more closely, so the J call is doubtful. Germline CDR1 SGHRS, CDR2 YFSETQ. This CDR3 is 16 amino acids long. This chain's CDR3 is CASSLGQGGSYNEQYF. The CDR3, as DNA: TGCGCCAGCAGCTTAGGACAGGGAGGGTCCTACAATGAGCAGTACTTC.

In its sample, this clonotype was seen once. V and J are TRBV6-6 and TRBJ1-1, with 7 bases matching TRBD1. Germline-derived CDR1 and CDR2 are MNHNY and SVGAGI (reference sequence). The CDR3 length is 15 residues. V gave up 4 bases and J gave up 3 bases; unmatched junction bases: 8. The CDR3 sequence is CASSSIQGRDTEAFF. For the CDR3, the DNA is TGTGCCAGCAGTTCGATACAGGGGAGGGACACTGAAGCTTTCTTT.

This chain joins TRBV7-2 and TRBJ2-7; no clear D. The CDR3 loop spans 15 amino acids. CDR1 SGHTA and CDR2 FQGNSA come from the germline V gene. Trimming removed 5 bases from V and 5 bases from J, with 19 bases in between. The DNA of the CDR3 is TGTGCCAGCAGCCCCGGGCGACAAATGAACCACGAGCAGTACTTC. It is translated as CASSPGRQMNHEQYF.

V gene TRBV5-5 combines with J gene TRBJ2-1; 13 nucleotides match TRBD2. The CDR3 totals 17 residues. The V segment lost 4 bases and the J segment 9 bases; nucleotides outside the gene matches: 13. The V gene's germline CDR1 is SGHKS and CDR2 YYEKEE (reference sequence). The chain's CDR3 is CASSPVRTSGGATEQFF. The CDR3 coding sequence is TGTGCCAGCAGCCCCGTACGAACTAGCGGGGGGGCCACTGAGCAGTTCTTC.